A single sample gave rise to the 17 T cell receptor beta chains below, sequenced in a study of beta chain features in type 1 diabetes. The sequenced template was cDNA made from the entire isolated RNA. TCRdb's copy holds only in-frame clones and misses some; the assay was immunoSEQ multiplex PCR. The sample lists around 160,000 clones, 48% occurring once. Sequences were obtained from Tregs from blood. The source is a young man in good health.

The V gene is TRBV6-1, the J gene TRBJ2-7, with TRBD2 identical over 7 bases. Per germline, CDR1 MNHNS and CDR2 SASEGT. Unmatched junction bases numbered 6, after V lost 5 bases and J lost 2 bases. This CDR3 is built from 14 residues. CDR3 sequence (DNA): TGTGCCAGCAGTCCGCGGGACTACACCTACGAGCAGTACTTC. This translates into CASSPRDYTYEQYF.

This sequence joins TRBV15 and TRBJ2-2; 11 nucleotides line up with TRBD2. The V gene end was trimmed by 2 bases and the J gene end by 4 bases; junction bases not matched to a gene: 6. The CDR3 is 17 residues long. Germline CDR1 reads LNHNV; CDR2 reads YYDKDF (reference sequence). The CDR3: CATSRPTSGSTTGELFF. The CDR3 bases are TGTGCCACCAGCAGACCTACTAGCGGGAGTACCACCGGGGAGCTGTTTTTT.

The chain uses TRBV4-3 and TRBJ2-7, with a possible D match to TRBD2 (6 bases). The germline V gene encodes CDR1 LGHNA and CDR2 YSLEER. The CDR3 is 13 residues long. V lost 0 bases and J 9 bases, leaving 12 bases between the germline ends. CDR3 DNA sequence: TGCGCCAGCAGCCAAGATGTGGGGGGTGGGCAGTACTTC. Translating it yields CASSQDVGGGQYF.

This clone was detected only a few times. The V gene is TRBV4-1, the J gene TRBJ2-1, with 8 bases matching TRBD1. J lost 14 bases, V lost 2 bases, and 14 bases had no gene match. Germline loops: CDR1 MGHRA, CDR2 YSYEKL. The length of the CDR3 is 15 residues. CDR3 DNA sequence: TGCGCCAGCAGCCAAAACTCCCGAGACAGGGGTTTTAAGTTCTTC. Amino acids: CASSQNSRDRGFKFF.

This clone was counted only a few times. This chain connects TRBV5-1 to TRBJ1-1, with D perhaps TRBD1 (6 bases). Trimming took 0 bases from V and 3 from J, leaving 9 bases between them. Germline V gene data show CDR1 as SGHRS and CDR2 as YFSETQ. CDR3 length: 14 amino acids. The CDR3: CASSLEGGDTEAFF. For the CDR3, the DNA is TGCGCCAGCAGCTTGGAAGGGGGGGACACTGAAGCTTTCTTT. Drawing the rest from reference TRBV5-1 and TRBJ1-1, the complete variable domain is KAGVTQTPRYLIKTRGQQVTLSCSPISGHRSVSWYQQTPGQGLQFLFEYFSETQRNKGNFPGRFSGRQFSNSRSEMNVSTLELGDSALYLCASSLEGGDTEAFFGQGTRLTVV.

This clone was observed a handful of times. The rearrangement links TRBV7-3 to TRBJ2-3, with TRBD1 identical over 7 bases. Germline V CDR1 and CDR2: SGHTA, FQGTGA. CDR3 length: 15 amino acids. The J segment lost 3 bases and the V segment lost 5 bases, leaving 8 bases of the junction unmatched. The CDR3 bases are TGTGCCAGCAGCCAAGACAGGGCCGCGACAGATACGCAGTATTTT. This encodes CASSQDRAATDTQYF.

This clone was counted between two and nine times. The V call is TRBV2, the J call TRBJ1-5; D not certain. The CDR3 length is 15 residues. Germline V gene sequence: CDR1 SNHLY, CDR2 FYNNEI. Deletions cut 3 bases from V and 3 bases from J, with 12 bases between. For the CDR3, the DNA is TGTGCCAGCAGTGATGGGAGACTTTCCAATCAGCCCCAGCATTTT. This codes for CASSDGRLSNQPQHF.

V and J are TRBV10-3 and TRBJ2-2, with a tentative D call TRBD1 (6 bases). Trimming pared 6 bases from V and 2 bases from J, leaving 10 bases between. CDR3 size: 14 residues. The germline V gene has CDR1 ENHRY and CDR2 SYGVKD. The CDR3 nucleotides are TGTGCCATCAGGGACAGATTTAACACCGGGGAGCTGTTTTTT. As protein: CAIRDRFNTGELFF.

CDR3 coding DNA: TGTGCCAGCAGCTTAGTCCTAGCTCACGGGGAGCTGTTTTTT. This encodes CASSLVLAHGELFF. V is TRBV7-2 and J is TRBJ2-2; possible D gene TRBD2, 5 bases. V lost 1 base, J lost 7 bases, and 10 bases lay in between. This CDR3 is built from 14 residues. From germline, CDR1 is SGHTA and CDR2 FQGNSA.

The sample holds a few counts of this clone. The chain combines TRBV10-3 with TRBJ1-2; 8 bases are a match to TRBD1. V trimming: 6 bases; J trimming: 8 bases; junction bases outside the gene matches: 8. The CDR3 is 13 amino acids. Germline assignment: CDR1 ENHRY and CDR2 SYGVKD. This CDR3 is CAISVDRDQGYTF. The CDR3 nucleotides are TGTGCCATCAGCGTGGACAGGGACCAGGGCTACACCTTC.

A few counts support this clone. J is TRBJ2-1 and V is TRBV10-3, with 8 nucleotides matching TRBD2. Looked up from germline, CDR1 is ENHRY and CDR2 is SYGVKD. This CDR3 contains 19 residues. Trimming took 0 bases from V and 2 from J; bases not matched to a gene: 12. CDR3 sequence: CAISESRRVGREAYNEQFF. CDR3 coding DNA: TGTGCCATCAGTGAGTCGAGGCGTGTAGGGCGGGAGGCCTACAATGAGCAGTTCTTC.

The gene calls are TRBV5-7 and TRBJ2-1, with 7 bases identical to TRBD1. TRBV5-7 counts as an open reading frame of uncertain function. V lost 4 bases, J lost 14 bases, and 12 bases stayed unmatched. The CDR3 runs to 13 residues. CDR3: CASSPDGQDWKFF. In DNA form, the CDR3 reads TGTGCCAGCAGCCCCGATGGACAGGATTGGAAGTTCTTC.

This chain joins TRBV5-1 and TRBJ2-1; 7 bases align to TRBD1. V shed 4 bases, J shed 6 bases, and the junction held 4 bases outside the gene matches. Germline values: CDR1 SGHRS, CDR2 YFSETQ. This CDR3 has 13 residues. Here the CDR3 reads CASSRGGFNEQFF. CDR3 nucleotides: TGCGCCAGCAGCCGAGGGGGCTTCAATGAGCAGTTCTTC.

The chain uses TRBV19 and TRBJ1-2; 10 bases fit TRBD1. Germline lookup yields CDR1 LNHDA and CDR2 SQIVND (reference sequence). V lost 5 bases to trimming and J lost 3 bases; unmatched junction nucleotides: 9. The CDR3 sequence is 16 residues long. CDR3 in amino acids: CASSPTSTGGYYGYTF. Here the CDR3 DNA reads TGTGCCAGTAGTCCCACCTCGACAGGGGGCTACTATGGCTACACCTTC.

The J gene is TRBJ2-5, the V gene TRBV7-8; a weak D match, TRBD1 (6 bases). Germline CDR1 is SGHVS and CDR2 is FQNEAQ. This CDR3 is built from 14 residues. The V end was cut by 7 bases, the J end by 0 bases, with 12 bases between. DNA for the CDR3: TGTGCCAGCATTTGGGGGCTCGACCAAGAGACCCAGTACTTC. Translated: CASIWGLDQETQYF.

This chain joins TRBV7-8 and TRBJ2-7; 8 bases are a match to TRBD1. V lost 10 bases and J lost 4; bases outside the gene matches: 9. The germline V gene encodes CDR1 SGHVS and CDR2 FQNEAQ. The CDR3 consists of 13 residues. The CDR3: CATRQGTRYEQYF. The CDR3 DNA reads TGTGCCACCCGACAGGGGACGCGGTACGAGCAGTACTTC.

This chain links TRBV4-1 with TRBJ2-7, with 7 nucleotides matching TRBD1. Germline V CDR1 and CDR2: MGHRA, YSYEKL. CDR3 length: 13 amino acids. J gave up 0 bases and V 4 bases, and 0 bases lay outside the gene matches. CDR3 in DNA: TGCGCCAGCAGCCGGGACAGCTCCTACGAGCAGTACTTC. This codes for CASSRDSSYEQYF.